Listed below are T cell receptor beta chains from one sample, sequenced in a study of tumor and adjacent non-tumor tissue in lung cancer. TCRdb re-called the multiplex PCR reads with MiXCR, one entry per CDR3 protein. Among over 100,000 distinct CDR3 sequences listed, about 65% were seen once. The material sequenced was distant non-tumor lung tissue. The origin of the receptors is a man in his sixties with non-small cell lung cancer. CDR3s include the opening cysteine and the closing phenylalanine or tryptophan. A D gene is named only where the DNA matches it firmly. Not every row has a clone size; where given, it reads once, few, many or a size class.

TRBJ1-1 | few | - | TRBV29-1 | CSAVRPTGLNTEAFF | TGCAGCGCCGTGCGACCCACAGGGCTAAACACTGAAGCTTTCTTT
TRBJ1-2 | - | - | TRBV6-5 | CASSYTSTRGYTF | TGTGCCAGCAGTTATACATCCACCCGCGGCTACACCTTC
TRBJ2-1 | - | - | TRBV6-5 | CTSSRDTSSCNEQFF | TGTACCAGCAGTCGGGACACAAGCTCCTGCAATGAGCAGTTCTTC
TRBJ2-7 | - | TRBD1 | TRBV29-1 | CRARTGTYEQYF | TGCAGGGCTCGGACAGGGACGTACGAGCAGTACTTC
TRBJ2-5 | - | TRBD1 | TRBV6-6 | CASSLGGQWQKTQYF | TGTGCCAGCAGTTTAGGGGGACAGTGGCAAAAGACCCAGTACTTC
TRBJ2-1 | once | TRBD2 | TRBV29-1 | CSVVLAVNEQFF | TGCAGCGTGGTACTAGCGGTCAATGAGCAGTTCTTC
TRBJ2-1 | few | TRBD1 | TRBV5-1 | CANSQTPTSDRAVDYNEQFF | TGCGCCAACAGCCAGACACCGACCTCGGACAGGGCTGTCGACTACAATGAGCAGTTCTTC
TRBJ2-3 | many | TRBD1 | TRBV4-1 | CASSQGRGQGVTDTQYF | TGCGCCAGCAGCCAAGGCCGTGGACAGGGGGTGACAGATACGCAGTATTTT
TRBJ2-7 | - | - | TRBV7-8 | CASSVAEEEDEQYF | TGTGCCAGCAGCGTAGCGGAAGAGGAAGACGAGCAGTACTTC
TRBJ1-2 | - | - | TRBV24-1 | CATSDLTDYGYTF | TGTGCCACCAGTGATTTGACCGATTATGGCTACACCTTC
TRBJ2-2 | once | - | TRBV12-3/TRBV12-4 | CASSVFGGELLF | TGTGCCAGCAGTGTCTTTGGCGGGGAGCTACTTTTT
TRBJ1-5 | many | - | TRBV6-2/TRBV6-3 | CASSYGDDQPQHF | TGTGCCAGCAGTTACGGAGACGATCAGCCCCAGCATTTT
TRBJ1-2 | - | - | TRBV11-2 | CASNASTGVGDYTF | TGTGCCAGCAACGCAAGTACGGGGGTCGGTGACTACACCTTC
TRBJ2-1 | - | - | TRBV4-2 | CASSQALGVASDNDQFF | TGTGCCAGCAGCCAAGCCCTAGGGGTAGCGTCCGATAATGATCAGTTCTTC
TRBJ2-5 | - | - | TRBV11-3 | CASSLYLSTTRYF | TGTGCCAGCAGCTTATATCTTTCAACAACCCGGTACTTC
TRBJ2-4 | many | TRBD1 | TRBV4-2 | CASSQDGGRGNIQYF | TGTGCCAGCAGCCAAGATGGTGGCAGGGGGAACATTCAGTACTTC
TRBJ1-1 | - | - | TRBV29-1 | CSVGGEGSRNTEAFF | TGCAGCGTTGGAGGCGAAGGGTCTAGGAACACTGAAGCTTTCTTT
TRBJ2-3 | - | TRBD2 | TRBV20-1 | CSATRPGAGVTDTQYF | TGCAGTGCTACCCGCCCCGGGGCGGGGGTGACAGATACGCAGTATTTT
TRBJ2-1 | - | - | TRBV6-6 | CVSSLSRYEQFF | TGTGTCAGCAGCCTGAGTAGATATGAGCAGTTCTTC
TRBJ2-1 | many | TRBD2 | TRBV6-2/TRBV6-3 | CASSPEVLAGGGNEQFF | TGTGCCAGCAGTCCCGAGGTACTAGCGGGAGGTGGCAATGAGCAGTTCTTC
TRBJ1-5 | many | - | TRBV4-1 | CASSQDPHNSNQPQHF | TGCGCCAGCAGCCAAGATCCCCACAATAGCAATCAGCCCCAGCATTTT
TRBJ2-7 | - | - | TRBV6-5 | CACSHCQGRICEQYF | TGTGCCTGCAGTCACTGCCAAGGTCGCATTTGCGAGCAATACTTC
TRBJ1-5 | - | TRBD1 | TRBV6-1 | CASSERQGVNQPQRF | TGTGCCAGCAGTGAACGACAGGGAGTAAATCAGCCCCAGCGTTTT
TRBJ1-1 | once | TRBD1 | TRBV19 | CACSKGTGGWETEAFF | TGTGCCTGTAGTAAAGGTACAGGGGGCTGGGAGACTGAAGCTTTCTTT
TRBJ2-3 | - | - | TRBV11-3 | CAGRSGATDTQYF | TGTGCCGGCCGCTCTGGCGCCACGGATACGCAGTATTTT
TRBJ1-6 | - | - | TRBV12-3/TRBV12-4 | CVSSDTSSYNSPLNF | TGTGTCAGCAGTGATACTAGCTCCTATAATTCACCCCTCAACTTT
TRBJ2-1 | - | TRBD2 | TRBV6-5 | CACSRSKTSGGNERFF | TGTGCCTGCAGTAGATCAAAAACTAGCGGGGGGAATGAACGGTTCTTC
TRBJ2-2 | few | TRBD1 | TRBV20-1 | CSARPQGAGYTGELFF | TGCAGTGCTAGACCCCAGGGGGCAGGGTACACCGGGGAGCTGTTTTTT
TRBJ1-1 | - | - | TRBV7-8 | CASSTFVMNTEAFF | TGTGCCAGCAGCACCTTCGTGATGAACACTGAAGCTTTCTTT
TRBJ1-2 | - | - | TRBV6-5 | CASNSPRGANYGYIF | TGTGCCAGCAACAGCCCCCGGGGGGCTAACTATGGCTACATCTTC
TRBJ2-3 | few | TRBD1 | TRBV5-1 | CASSLDRGQDTQYF | TGCGCCAGCAGCTTGGACAGGGGACAAGATACGCAGTATTTT
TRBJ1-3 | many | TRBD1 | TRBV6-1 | CASSTRGRGDSGNTIYF | TGTGCCAGCAGTACCAGGGGGCGAGGAGACTCTGGAAACACCATATATTTT
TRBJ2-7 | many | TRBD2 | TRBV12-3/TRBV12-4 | CASSSPGLAGTYEQYF | TGTGCCAGCAGTTCACCGGGACTAGCGGGAACCTACGAGCAGTACTTC
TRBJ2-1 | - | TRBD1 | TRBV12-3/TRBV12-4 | CASRWGTGGYNDQFF | TGTGCCAGCAGATGGGGGACAGGTGGTTACAATGATCAATTCTTC
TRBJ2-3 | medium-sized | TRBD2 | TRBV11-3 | CASSRYGTSGSTDTQYF | TGTGCCAGCAGCCGATATGGGACTAGCGGTAGCACAGATACGCAGTATTTT
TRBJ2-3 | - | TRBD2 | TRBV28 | CASSPRLAGGRTQYF | TGTGCCAGCAGTCCAAGACTAGCGGGAGGGAGGACGCAGTATTTT
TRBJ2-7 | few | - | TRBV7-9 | CACSLVASSYEQYF | TGTGCCTGCAGCTTAGTGGCCTCATCCTACGAGCAGTACTTC
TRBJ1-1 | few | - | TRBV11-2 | CASSYNVVGNTEAFF | TGTGCCAGCAGCTATAATGTCGTTGGGAACACTGAAGCTTTCTTT
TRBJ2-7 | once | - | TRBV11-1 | CAGSLGNRPYEQYF | TGTGCCGGCAGCTTAGGTAACAGGCCCTATGAGCAGTACTTC
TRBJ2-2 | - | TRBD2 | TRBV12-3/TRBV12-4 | CASSFGGANIRELFF | TGTGCCAGCAGTTTCGGGGGGGCTAACATCAGGGAGCTGTTTTTT
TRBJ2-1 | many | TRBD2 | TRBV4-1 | CASSQPSGGDGYNEQFF | TGCGCCAGCAGCCAACCTAGCGGGGGGGATGGCTACAATGAGCAGTTCTTC